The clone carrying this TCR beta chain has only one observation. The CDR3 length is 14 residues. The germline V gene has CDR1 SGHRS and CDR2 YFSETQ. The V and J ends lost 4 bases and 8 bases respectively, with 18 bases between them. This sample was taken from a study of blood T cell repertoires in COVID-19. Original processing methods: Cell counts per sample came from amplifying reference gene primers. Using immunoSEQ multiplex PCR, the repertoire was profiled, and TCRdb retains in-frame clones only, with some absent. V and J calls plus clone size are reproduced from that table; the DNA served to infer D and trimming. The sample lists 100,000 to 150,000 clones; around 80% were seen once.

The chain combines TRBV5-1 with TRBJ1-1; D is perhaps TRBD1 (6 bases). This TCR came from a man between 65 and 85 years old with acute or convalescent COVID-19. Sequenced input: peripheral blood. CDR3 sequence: CASSRSGQPAEAFF. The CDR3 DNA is TGCGCCAGCAGCCGAAGCGGACAGCCAGCCGAAGCTTTCTTT.